This T cell receptor (beta chain) was obtained from a study of blood T cell repertoires in COVID-19. Across the whole study: COVID-19 samples, acute and convalescent, were from the United States, Italy and Spain. Nucleic acid was either cDNA or gDNA, and it came from T cells, B-cell-depleted T cells, or PBMCs.

Authors' methods: The authors estimated nucleated cell counts from reference gene primer amplification. Profiling relied on immunoSEQ multiplex PCR, and the TCRdb table lists in-frame clones only, not all of them. V, J and clone size are taken as reported in that table, and D and trimming were inferred from the DNA itself. The sample holds 200,000 or so clones, around 81% seen once. Germline V gives CDR1 LNHDA, CDR2 SQIVND (reference sequence). The CDR3 has 15 amino acids. V was cut by 6 bases and J by 1 base, with 15 bases left in between. Sequencing input: peripheral blood. This sequence originates from a woman in her thirties who had recovered from COVID-19. This chain joins TRBV19 and TRBJ1-2, with D perhaps matching TRBD1 (6 bases). CDR3 bases: TGTGCCAGTAGCCCGAAGACAGGACTTAACTATGGCTACACCTTC. This gives the protein CASSPKTGLNYGYTF.